The 18 T cell receptor beta chains below all came from one sample that was sequenced in a study of molecular identifiers for immune sequencing clone quantification. MiXCR, applied by TCRdb to the PCR reads, yields one record per CDR3 protein. The table lists about 39,000 distinct CDR3 sequences, around 18% of them singletons. Sequenced sample: naive CD8+ T cells from blood, with Jurkat cell RNA spiked in. Subset of the sample: FACS-sorted CD8+CD4-CCR7+CD45RA+ naive T cells. These receptors originate from a human donor in good health. Some libraries in this study had Jurkat cell RNA spiked in.

Remarks on this clonotype: This may stem from a read error, because a much larger clone lies one nucleotide away. The V call is TRBV5-6, the J call TRBJ2-7; D unresolved. This CDR3 region has 12 residues. The germline gives CDR1 SGHDT, CDR2 YYEEEE. CDR3 loop: CASGLAYGEQYF. DNA of the CDR3: TGTGCCAGCGGCTTGGCCTATGGGGAGCAGTACTTC. Full variable domain (outside the CDR3, taken from reference TRBV5-6 and TRBJ2-7): DAGVTQSPTHLIKTRGQQVTLRCSPKSGHDTVSWYQQALGQGPQFIFQYYEEEERQRGNFPDRFSGHQFPNYSSELNVNALLLGDSALYLCASGLAYGEQYFGPGTRLTVT.

The genes are TRBV10-3 and TRBJ2-1, with 9 bases fitting TRBD1. This CDR3 has 14 residues. J gave up 15 bases and V 7 bases, and 16 bases lay outside the gene matches. Germline CDR1 and CDR2: ENHRY and SYGVKD. The CDR3 region has the DNA TGTGCCATCATTAGAACACCGGGACAGGGTTTTCTGTTCTTC. Amino acids: CAIIRTPGQGFLFF.

This clonotype rates as medium-sized. The J gene is TRBJ2-3, the V gene TRBV4-3; no definite D call. Trimming left V 0 bases short and J 4 bases short, with 5 bases between. Germline CDR1 LGHNA, CDR2 YSLEER. This CDR3 has 13 amino acids. The CDR3 DNA follows: TGCGCCAGCAGCCAAGAATTTTCAGATACGCAGTATTTT. It encodes CASSQEFSDTQYF.

The chain links TRBV6-6 to TRBJ2-3; TRBD2 matches at 8 bases. The V gene end was trimmed by 2 bases and the J gene end by 3 bases; junction bases not matched to a gene: 10. This CDR3 is built from 17 residues. Germline loops: CDR1 MNHNY, CDR2 SVGAGI (reference sequence). The CDR3 loop is CASSYDSLAGRTDTQYF. The CDR3 bases are TGTGCCAGCAGTTACGATTCCCTAGCGGGCCGAACAGATACGCAGTATTTT.

In its sample, this clonotype was seen a few times. The chain employs TRBV4-1 and TRBJ2-3; D possibly corresponds to TRBD1 (7 bases). V was clipped by 2 bases and J by 7 bases, with 16 bases between them. The CDR3 extends over 15 amino acids. Germline V gene data show CDR1 as MGHRA and CDR2 as YSYEKL. This chain's CDR3 is CASSQLTGRIYTQYF. In nucleotides, the CDR3 is TGCGCCAGCAGCCAATTGACAGGGAGGATATATACGCAGTATTTT.

This clonotype was detected only a few times. The rearrangement joins TRBV19 to TRBJ2-6, with TRBD1 matching over 7 bases. V shed 5 bases, J shed 2 bases, and the junction held 6 bases outside the gene matches. The CDR3 consists of 16 residues. In germline, CDR1 is LNHDA, CDR2 SQIVND (reference sequence). The CDR3 here is CASSPETGAGANVLTF. The CDR3 nucleotides are TGTGCCAGTAGTCCCGAAACAGGGGCTGGGGCCAACGTCCTGACTTTC.

This clonotype appeared many times. This sequence joins TRBV7-8 and TRBJ1-4, with D tentatively TRBD1 (5 bases). Germline V gene lookup returns CDR1 SGHVS and CDR2 FQNEAQ. This CDR3 comprises 14 residues. V lost 5 bases and J 5 bases, leaving 12 bases between the germline ends. As DNA, the CDR3 is TGTGCCAGCAGCCTCCGGACACAGAATGAAAAACTGTTTTTT. Translation gives CASSLRTQNEKLFF.

Many counts were recorded for this clonotype. The V gene is TRBV9, the J gene TRBJ2-1; D remains ambiguous. CDR1 SGDLS and CDR2 YYNGEE come from the germline V gene. CDR3 length: 16 amino acids. V lost 0 bases and J 1 base, leaving 11 bases between the germline ends. The CDR3 DNA sequence: TGTGCCAGCAGCGTAGGAAGGATTCGGTCCTACAATGAGCAGTTCTTC. Encoded protein: CASSVGRIRSYNEQFF. Full variable domain (outside the CDR3, taken from reference TRBV9 and TRBJ2-1): DSGVTQTPKHLITATGQRVTLRCSPRSGDLSVYWYQQSLDQGLQFLIQYYNGEERAKGNILERFSAQQFPDLHSELNLSSLELGDSALYFCASSVGRIRSYNEQFFGPGTRLTVL.

There are a few counts of this clonotype. The chain carries TRBV15 and TRBJ2-1; 9 nucleotides line up with TRBD2. The CDR3 runs 15 residues. V was clipped by 5 bases and J by 8 bases; unmatched bases: 10. In germline, CDR1 is LNHNV, CDR2 YYDKDF (reference sequence). CDR3: CATSGPLAGTYEQFF. CDR3 nucleotide sequence: TGTGCCACCAGCGGCCCGCTAGCGGGAACTTATGAGCAGTTCTTC. Complete variable domain (other parts from reference TRBV15 and TRBJ2-1): DAMVIQNPRYQVTQFGKPVTLSCSQTLNHNVMYWYQQKSSQAPKLLFHYYDKDFNNEADTPDNFQSRRPNTSFCFLDIRSPGLGDTAMYLCATSGPLAGTYEQFFGPGTRLTVL.

This clonotype appeared many times. CDR3 amino acids: CASSYQGSGAFF. DNA of the CDR3: TGTGCCAGCAGCTACCAGGGATCCGGCGCTTTCTTT. The chain has TRBV7-6 and TRBJ1-1; D might be TRBD1 (5 bases). Germline loops: CDR1 SGHVS, CDR2 FNYEAQ. This CDR3 has 12 residues. V shed 4 bases and J shed 11 bases, with 14 bases lying between them.

This clonotype was recorded many times. The chain has TRBV24-1 and TRBJ2-4; D ambiguous. CDR1 and CDR2 (germline): KGHDR, SFDVKD. The CDR3 consists of 15 residues. V was cut by 5 bases and J by 5 bases, with 15 bases left in between. CDR3 sequence reads: CATSGSTGPQNIQYF. For the CDR3, the DNA is TGTGCCACCAGTGGATCCACCGGGCCCCAAAACATTCAGTACTTC.

This clonotype was seen many times. The chain uses TRBV7-9 and TRBJ2-7, with TRBD1 identical over 7 bases. The CDR3 contains 13 residues. Germline CDR1 is SEHNR and CDR2 is FQNEAQ (reference sequence). The junction had 5 bases not matched to a gene; V was cut back by 5 bases and J by 4 bases. The CDR3 DNA sequence: TGTGCCAGCAGCAACCGGGACAGATACGAGCAGTACTTC. Its translation: CASSNRDRYEQYF.

This clonotype was counted many times. The V call is TRBV27, the J call TRBJ2-1, with a possible D match to TRBD1 (5 bases). The CDR3 spans 16 residues. Germline-derived CDR1 and CDR2 are MNHEY and SMNVEV (reference sequence). Trimming took 5 bases from V and 9 from J, leaving 23 bases between them. The DNA for the CDR3 is TGTGCCAGCAGTGAATACGGCTGGCAGGGCTTAAGTGAGCAGTTCTTC. Its translation is CASSEYGWQGLSEQFF.

In the case of this clonotype: A single base separates this from a much larger clone, so it may be a read error. The rearrangement uses TRBV13 and TRBJ2-4; weak D call: TRBD2 (5 bases). This CDR3 is 15 amino acids long. CDR1 PRHDT and CDR2 FYEKMQ come from the germline V gene (reference sequence). The CDR3 region has the DNA TGTGCCAGCAGCACCGACGAGGAGGCCAAAAACACTCAGTACTTC. Its translation: CASSTDEEAKNTQYF.

About this clonotype itself: A much larger clone differs from this one at a single base, so this may be a read error. J is TRBJ2-3 and V is TRBV9; 9 positions match TRBD1. Germline V gene data show CDR1 as SGDLS and CDR2 as YYNGEE. The CDR3 is 15 amino acids. With V trimmed by 7 bases and J by 2 bases, 8 bases remained unmatched. The CDR3 reads CASGSGQGYTDTQYF. The CDR3 bases are TGTGCCAGCGGCTCGGGACAGGGTTACACAGATACGCAGTATTTT.

The gene calls are TRBV7-7 and TRBJ2-5; D may be TRBD1 (5 bases). The V end lost 1 base, the J end lost 3 bases, and 9 bases lay between the germline ends. CDR1 SSHAT and CDR2 FNYEAQ come from the germline V gene (reference sequence). The CDR3 runs to 14 residues. CDR3 amino acids: CASSLGVGEETQYF. The DNA for the CDR3 is TGTGCCAGCAGCTTAGGGGTAGGGGAAGAGACCCAGTACTTC.

This clonotype has at least ten counts. This chain links TRBV16 with TRBJ1-5; D is unresolved. The CDR3 consists of 14 residues. In germline, CDR1 is KGHSY, CDR2 FQNENV. Trimming cost V 1 base and J 4 bases, with 8 bases left between them. CDR3 in amino acids: CASSQLAANQPQHF. CDR3 sequence (DNA): TGTGCCAGCAGCCAATTGGCGGCAAATCAGCCCCAGCATTTT.

For this clonotype: This could be a read error, since a much larger clone is one nucleotide away. DNA of the CDR3: TGTGCCGGCAGCTGGGACGGGGAGACCCAGTACTTC. Translating it yields CAGSWDGETQYF. The chain is built from TRBV5-5 and TRBJ2-5; perhaps D is TRBD1 or TRBD2 (5 bases each). Germline-derived CDR1 and CDR2 are SGHKS and YYEKEE (reference sequence). The CDR3 sequence is 12 residues long.